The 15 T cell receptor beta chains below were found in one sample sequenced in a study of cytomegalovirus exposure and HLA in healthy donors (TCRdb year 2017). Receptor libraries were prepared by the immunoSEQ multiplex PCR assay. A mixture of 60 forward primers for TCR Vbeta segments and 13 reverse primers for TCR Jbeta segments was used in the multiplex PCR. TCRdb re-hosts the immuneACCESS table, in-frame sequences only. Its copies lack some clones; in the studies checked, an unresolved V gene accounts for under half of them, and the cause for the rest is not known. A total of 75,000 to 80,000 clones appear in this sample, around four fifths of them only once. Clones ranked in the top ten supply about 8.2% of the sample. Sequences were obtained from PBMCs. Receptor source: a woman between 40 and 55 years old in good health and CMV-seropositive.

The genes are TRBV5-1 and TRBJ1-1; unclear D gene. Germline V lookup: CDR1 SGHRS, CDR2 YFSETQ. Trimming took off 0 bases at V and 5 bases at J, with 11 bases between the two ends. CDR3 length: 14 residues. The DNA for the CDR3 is TGCGCCAGCAGCTTGGGACATTTTGGGACTGAAGCTTTCTTT. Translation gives CASSLGHFGTEAFF.

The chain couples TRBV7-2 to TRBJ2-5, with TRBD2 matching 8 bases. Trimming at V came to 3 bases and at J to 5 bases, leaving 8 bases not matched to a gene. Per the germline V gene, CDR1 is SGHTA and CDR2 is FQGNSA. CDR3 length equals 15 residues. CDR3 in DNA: TGTGCCAGCAGCTTTGGGACTAGATCACGCGAGACCCAGTACTTC. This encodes CASSFGTRSRETQYF.

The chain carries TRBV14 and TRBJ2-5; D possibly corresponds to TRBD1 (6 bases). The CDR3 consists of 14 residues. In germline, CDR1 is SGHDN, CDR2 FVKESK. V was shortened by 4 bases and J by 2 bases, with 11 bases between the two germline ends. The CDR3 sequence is CASSPRTVQETQYF. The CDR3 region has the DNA TGTGCCAGCAGCCCGCGGACAGTACAAGAGACCCAGTACTTC.

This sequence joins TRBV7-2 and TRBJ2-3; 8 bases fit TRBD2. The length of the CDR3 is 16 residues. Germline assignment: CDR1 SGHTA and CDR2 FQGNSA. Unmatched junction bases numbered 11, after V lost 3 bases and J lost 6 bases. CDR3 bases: TGTGCCAGCAGCTTTCAGGCGGGACTAGGCATGGATACGCAGTATTTT. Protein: CASSFQAGLGMDTQYF.

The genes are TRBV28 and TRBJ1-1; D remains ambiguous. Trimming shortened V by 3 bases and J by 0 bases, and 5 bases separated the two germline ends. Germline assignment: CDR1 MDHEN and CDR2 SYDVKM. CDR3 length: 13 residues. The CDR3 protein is CASSFQLNTEAFF. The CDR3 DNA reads TGTGCCAGCAGTTTTCAGTTGAACACTGAAGCTTTCTTT.

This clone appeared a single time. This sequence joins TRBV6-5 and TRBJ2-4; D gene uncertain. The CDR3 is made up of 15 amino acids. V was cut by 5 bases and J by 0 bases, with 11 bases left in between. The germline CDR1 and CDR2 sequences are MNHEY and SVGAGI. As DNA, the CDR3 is TGTGCCAGCAGTAAAACATCGCTAGCCAAAAACATTCAGTACTTC. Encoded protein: CASSKTSLAKNIQYF.

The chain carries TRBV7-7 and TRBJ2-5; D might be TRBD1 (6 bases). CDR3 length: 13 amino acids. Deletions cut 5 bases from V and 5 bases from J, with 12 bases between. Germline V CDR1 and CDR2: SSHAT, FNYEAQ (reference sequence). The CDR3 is CASSLDRRETQYF. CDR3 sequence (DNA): TGTGCCAGCAGCCTCGACAGGAGGGAGACCCAGTACTTC.

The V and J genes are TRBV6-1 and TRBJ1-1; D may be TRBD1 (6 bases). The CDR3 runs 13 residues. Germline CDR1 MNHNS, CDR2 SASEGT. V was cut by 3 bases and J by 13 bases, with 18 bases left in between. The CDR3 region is CASSDRARDIDFF. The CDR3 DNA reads TGTGCCAGCAGTGACAGGGCTCGGGACATCGATTTCTTT.

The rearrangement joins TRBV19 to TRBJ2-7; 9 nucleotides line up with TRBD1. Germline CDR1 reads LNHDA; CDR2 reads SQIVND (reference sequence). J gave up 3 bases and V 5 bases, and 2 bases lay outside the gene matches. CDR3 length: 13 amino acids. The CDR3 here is CASSLGQGYEQYF. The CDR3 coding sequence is TGTGCCAGTAGTCTGGGACAGGGCTACGAGCAGTACTTC.

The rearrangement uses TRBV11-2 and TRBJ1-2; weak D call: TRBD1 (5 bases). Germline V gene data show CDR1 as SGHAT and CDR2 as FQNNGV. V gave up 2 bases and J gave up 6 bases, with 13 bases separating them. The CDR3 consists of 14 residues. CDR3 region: CASSLWGGRDGYTF. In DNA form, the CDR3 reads TGTGCCAGCAGCTTATGGGGGGGTAGGGATGGCTACACCTTC.

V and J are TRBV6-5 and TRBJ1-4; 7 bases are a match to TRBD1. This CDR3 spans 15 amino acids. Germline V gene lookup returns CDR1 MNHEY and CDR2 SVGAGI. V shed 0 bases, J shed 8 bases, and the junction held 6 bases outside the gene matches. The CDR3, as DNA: TGTGCCAGCAGTTACTCGGGGCAGGGGGAGGAAAAACTGTTTTTT. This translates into CASSYSGQGEEKLFF.

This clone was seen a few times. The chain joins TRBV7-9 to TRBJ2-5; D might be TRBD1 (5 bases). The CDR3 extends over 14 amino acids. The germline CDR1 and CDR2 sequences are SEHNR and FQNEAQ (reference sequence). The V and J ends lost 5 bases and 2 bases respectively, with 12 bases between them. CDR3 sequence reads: CASSPYQGQETQYF. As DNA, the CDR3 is TGTGCCAGCAGCCCGTATCAGGGACAAGAGACCCAGTACTTC.

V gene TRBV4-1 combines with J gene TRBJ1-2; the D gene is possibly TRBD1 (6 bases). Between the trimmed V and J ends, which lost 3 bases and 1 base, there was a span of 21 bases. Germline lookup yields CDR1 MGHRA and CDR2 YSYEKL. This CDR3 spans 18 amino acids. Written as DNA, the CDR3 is TGCGCCAGCAGCCACCAAGGGGGGGACCGCCGAATTAACTATGGCTACACCTTC. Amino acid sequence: CASSHQGGDRRINYGYTF.

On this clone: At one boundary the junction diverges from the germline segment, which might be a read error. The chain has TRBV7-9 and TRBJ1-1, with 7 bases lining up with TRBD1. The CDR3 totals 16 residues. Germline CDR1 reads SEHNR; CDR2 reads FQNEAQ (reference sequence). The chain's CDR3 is CSSSLDSGGGNTEAFF. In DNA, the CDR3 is TGTTCCAGCAGCCTAGATTCAGGGGGAGGGAACACTGAAGCTTTCTTT. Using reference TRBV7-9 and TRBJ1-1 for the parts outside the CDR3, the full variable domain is DTGVSQNPRHKITKRGQNVTFRCDPISEHNRLYWYRQTLGQGPEFLTYFQNEAQLEKSRLLSDRFSAERPKGSFSTLEIQRTEQGDSAMYLCSSSLDSGGGNTEAFFGQGTRLTVV.

The chain's CDR3 is CASGQGGSSEAFF. The DNA of the CDR3 is TGTGCCAGCGGACAGGGAGGGTCAAGTGAAGCTTTCTTT. The V and J genes are TRBV9 and TRBJ1-1; TRBD1 agrees at 8 bases. Germline lookup yields CDR1 SGDLS and CDR2 YYNGEE. Unmatched junction bases numbered 9, after V lost 7 bases and J lost 7 bases. The CDR3 totals 13 residues.